A selection of T cell receptor beta chains follows, all from one sample in a study of blood T cell repertoires in COVID-19. Only in-frame clones appear in the TCRdb table, and some are missing; sequencing was by immunoSEQ multiplex PCR. The table shows around 300,000 clones, with 70% to 90% occurring only once. The source material was peripheral blood. These receptors originate from a woman in her forties or fifties with COVID-19, enrolled during active disease. CDR3s include the opening cysteine and the closing phenylalanine or tryptophan. The D gene is left open where the match is weak. A row's size may be missing; if present it is once, few, many or a size class.

v_call	j_call	d_call	clone_size	cdr3_nt	cdr3_aa
TRBV24-1	TRBJ2-7	TRBD1	once	TGTGCCACCAGTGACCCGGGACAGGGTAGGTTCTACGAGCAGTACTTC	CATSDPGQGRFYEQYF
TRBV20-1	TRBJ1-2	.	.	TGCAGTGCTCTCCCGGGGTACGCCTTC	CSALPGYAF
TRBV27	TRBJ2-1	TRBD1	.	TGTGCCAGCAGTCTCCCCGGGACAGGGAACAATGAGCAGTTCTTC	CASSLPGTGNNEQFF
TRBV11-3	TRBJ2-7	.	once	TGTGCCAGCAGTCAAGCCGGGAGGAGGGGGAGAGCGAACTACGAGCAGTACTTC	CASSQAGRRGRANYEQYF
TRBV5-1	TRBJ1-2	.	.	TGCGCCAGCAGCTTGGCGGGGGGCCCCTCCTATGGCTACACCTTC	CASSLAGGPSYGYTF
TRBV5-1	TRBJ2-4	.	.	TGCGCCAGCAGCCCCCGTCAGAACAAAAACATTCAGTACTTC	CASSPRQNKNIQYF
TRBV29-1	TRBJ2-7	TRBD1	.	TGCAGCGTTGAGGAGGACAGGGACTACGAGCAGTACTTC	CSVEEDRDYEQYF
TRBV6-5	TRBJ1-2	TRBD1	.	TGTGCCAGCACCCACAATGACAGGGCCCTCTATGGCTACACCTTC	CASTHNDRALYGYTF
TRBV2	TRBJ1-2	.	few	TGTGCCAGCAGTGTGACAAAAGTCTCTTCTGGCTACACCTTC	CASSVTKVSSGYTF
TRBV19	TRBJ2-7	TRBD1	few	TGTGCCAGTAGTACCTCCAGGACAGGGGCCGCCTACGAGCAGTACTTC	CASSTSRTGAAYEQYF
TRBV27	TRBJ2-7	TRBD2	.	TGTGCCAGCTCTCCCGCGGGAGCCTCCTACGAGCAGTACTTC	CASSPAGASYEQYF
TRBV28	TRBJ2-7	.	.	TGTGCCAGCAGCCTCCAGCGAGCCGAGCAGTACTTC	CASSLQRAEQYF
TRBV19	TRBJ1-1	.	.	TGTGCCAGTAGTATAATAACGGGTAACACTGAAGCTTTCTTT	CASSIITGNTEAFF
TRBV27	TRBJ2-5	TRBD1	.	TGTGCCAGCAGTTTGACAGGGTCAACCCAGTACTTC	CASSLTGSTQYF
TRBV5-1	TRBJ1-1	.	.	TGCGCCAGCAGCTTGCAGGGCCGCGGGGTGAACACTGAAGCTTTCTTT	CASSLQGRGVNTEAFF
TRBV6-5	TRBJ2-3	.	.	TGTGCCAGCAGTTACGGGGGAGGAGGGCATGCAGATACGCAGTATTTT	CASSYGGGGHADTQYF
TRBV19	TRBJ1-4	TRBD1	.	TGTGCCAGTAGTCCGAGAGACAGGGGGCTGGTTAATGAAAAACTGTTTTTT	CASSPRDRGLVNEKLFF
TRBV24-1	TRBJ1-5	.	.	TGTGCCACCGGGGAGCGGGTCATAAAAGGGCAGCCCCAGCATTTT	CATGERVIKGQPQHF
TRBV25-1	TRBJ2-7	.	.	TGTGCCAGCAGTGAACCACACAGGCCCGCGGTCGACGAGCAGTACTTC	CASSEPHRPAVDEQYF
TRBV27	TRBJ1-1	TRBD1	few	TGTGCCAGCAGATTGCCGGGACAGATGAACACTGAAGCTTTCTTT	CASRLPGQMNTEAFF
TRBV6-1	TRBJ1-1	TRBD1	.	TGTGCCAGCAGTGAGGGACAGGGGGACACTGAAGCTTTCTTT	CASSEGQGDTEAFF
TRBV19	TRBJ1-5	.	.	TGTGCCAGTAGGGACTTAACAGGCAATCAGCCCCAGCATTTT	CASRDLTGNQPQHF
TRBV19	TRBJ1-5	TRBD1	.	TGTGCCAGTAGTATGTCGGGACAGGGTTGGGACAATCAGCCCCAGCATTTT	CASSMSGQGWDNQPQHF
TRBV2	TRBJ2-7	.	.	TGTGCCAGCAGGGCAGGGGCGAGTTCCTACGAGCAGTACTTC	CASRAGASSYEQYF
TRBV5-1	TRBJ1-2	.	.	TGCGCCAGCAGCCCAGAGGGCGATGGCTACACCTTC	CASSPEGDGYTF
TRBV15	TRBJ2-2	.	.	TGTGCCACCAGCAGAGATCACGGGGTCGGGGAGCTGTTTTTT	CATSRDHGVGELFF
TRBV6-5	TRBJ1-1	TRBD1	.	TGTGCCAGCAGCCAACAGGGGGCAACTGAAGCTTTCTTT	CASSQQGATEAFF
TRBV4-1	TRBJ2-7	TRBD1	few	TGCGCCAGCAGCCAAGATTTAGGACAGGGGGTTGCCTACGAGCAGTACTTC	CASSQDLGQGVAYEQYF
TRBV7-6	TRBJ2-2	TRBD2	.	TGTGCCAGCAGCTCCATTGGGAGGGCGGTCGGGGAGCTGTTTTTT	CASSSIGRAVGELFF
TRBV18	TRBJ2-7	TRBD1	.	TGTGCCAGCTCACCCGGGACAGGGGGCCTAGGCGAGCAGTACTTC	CASSPGTGGLGEQYF
TRBV19	TRBJ1-5	.	.	TGTGCCAGTAGCTCCGGGACAAGCAATCAGCCCCAGCATTTT	CASSSGTSNQPQHF
TRBV27	TRBJ2-5	TRBD2	.	TGTGCCAGCGCCGTTCGGCTAGCGGGTGAGACCCAGTACTTC	CASAVRLAGETQYF
TRBV6-1	TRBJ2-7	.	.	TGTGCCAGCAGTGAGGCAGACTCCTACGAGCAGTACTTC	CASSEADSYEQYF
TRBV6-6	TRBJ2-5	.	.	TGTGCCAGCAGTTCGACTCGGGAGACCCAGTACTTC	CASSSTRETQYF
TRBV27	TRBJ1-2	.	.	TGTGCCAGCAGTCCCGGACAGTTCCCTCGGGGCTACACCTTC	CASSPGQFPRGYTF
TRBV2	TRBJ2-1	TRBD2	.	TGTGCCAGCAGTGGGACTAGCGGGAGGGCCGATGAGCAGTTCTTC	CASSGTSGRADEQFF
TRBV28	TRBJ2-7	TRBD2	.	TGTGCCAGCACCCTGGGGGGGAAGGGAACCTACGAGCAGTACTTC	CASTLGGKGTYEQYF
TRBV19	TRBJ2-5	.	.	TGTGCCAGTAAAGGGGGCCAAGAGACCCAGTACTTC	CASKGGQETQYF
TRBV7-2	TRBJ2-2	.	once	TGTGCCAGCAGCTTACAGGTGACGAACACCGGGGAGCTGTTTTTT	CASSLQVTNTGELFF
TRBV7-9	TRBJ1-1	.	few	TGTGCCAGCAGCTTAACGGTGTCGGCTGAAGCTTTCTTT	CASSLTVSAEAFF
TRBV19	TRBJ1-1	TRBD1	.	TGTGCCAGTAGTACCAGACAGGGGGCTATCGCTTTCTTT	CASSTRQGAIAFF
TRBV7-9	TRBJ2-7	TRBD1	.	TGTGCCAGCAGCTTAGCGGGGACAGGGACCAACAAGCAGTACTTC	CASSLAGTGTNKQYF
TRBV5-8	TRBJ1-1	TRBD1	.	TGTGCCAGCAGCTGGACAGGGGTCAACACTGAAGCTTTCTTT	CASSWTGVNTEAFF
TRBV7-2	TRBJ2-3	.	.	TGTGCCAGCAGCTCCCGATGGGCCGATACGCAGTATTTT	CASSSRWADTQYF
TRBV3-1/TRBV3-2	TRBJ1-1	.	.	TGTGCCAGCAGCCAATCTCCTAAAAACACTGAAGCTTTCTTT	CASSQSPKNTEAFF